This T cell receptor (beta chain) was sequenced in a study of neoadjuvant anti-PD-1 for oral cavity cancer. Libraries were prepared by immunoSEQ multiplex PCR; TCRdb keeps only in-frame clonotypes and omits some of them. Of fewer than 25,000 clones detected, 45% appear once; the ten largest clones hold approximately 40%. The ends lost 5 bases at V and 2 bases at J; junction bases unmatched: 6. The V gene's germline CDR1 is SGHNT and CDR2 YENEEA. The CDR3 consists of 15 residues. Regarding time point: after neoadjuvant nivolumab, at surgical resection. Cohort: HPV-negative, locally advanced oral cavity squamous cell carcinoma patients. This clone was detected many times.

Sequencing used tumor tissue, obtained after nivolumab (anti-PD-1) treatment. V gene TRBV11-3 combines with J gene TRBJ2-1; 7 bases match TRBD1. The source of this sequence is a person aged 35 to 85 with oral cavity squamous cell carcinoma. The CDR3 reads CASSPTGQAYNEQFF. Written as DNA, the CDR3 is TGTGCCAGCAGCCCAACCGGACAGGCCTACAATGAGCAGTTCTTC.